This T cell receptor (beta chain) was profiled in a study of blood T cells in healthy people across ages. General study results and limits: In older individuals, TCR beta diversity per million T cells was lower, falling roughly linearly with age.

The second PCR ran about 6 to 12 cycles with a sample-barcoded 5' primer and J-beta primers. TCRdb reanalysed the 5' RACE reads using MiXCR and keeps one entry per CDR3 protein. Of about 1.6 million distinct CDR3 sequences detected, around 35% appear once; the ten largest clones hold around 11%. CDR3 size: 14 residues. V dropped 1 base and J dropped 4 bases, with 10 bases sitting between them. The germline CDR1 and CDR2 sequences are SSHAT and FNYEAQ (reference sequence). Notes on this clonotype: Its antigen remains unidentified.

The source of this sequence is a young woman in good health. The specimen was blood. The rearrangement links TRBV7-7 to TRBJ2-5; no definite D call. The CDR3 here is CASSLESGSETQYF. The CDR3 DNA reads as TGTGCCAGCAGCTTAGAGTCAGGATCAGAGACCCAGTACTTC.